Listed below are T cell receptor beta chains from one sample, sequenced in a study of immune characterization of retroperitoneal liposarcoma. In TCRdb, the PCR reads were re-called with MiXCR into one record per CDR3 protein. This sample has around 10,000 distinct CDR3 sequences; 45% to 55% occur once, and the top ten carry more than 9%. Sequencing was carried out using tumor tissue. The source of these receptors is a female donor with retroperitoneal liposarcoma. Each CDR3 is given with its conserved first and last residue. A D gene is named only where the DNA matches it firmly. Size values are once, few and many counts, or a class for expanded clones, and some rows have none.

clone size: .
J gene: TRBJ2-2
V gene: TRBV7-6
D gene: .
CDR3 protein: CASSLAPAGELFF
CDR3 DNA: TGTGCCAGCAGCTTAGCGCCCGCCGGGGAGCTGTTTTTT

clone size: medium-sized
J gene: TRBJ2-1
V gene: TRBV7-9
D gene: .
CDR3 protein: CASSKWQGSSYEQFF
CDR3 DNA: TGTGCCAGCAGCAAGTGGCAGGGGAGCTCCTACGAGCAGTTCTTC

clone size: .
J gene: TRBJ2-1
V gene: TRBV7-4
D gene: TRBD2
CDR3 protein: CTSSLSGLAEYNEQFF
CDR3 DNA: TGTACCAGCAGCCTATCGGGACTAGCGGAGTACAATGAGCAGTTCTTC

clone size: few
J gene: TRBJ2-3
V gene: TRBV6-1
D gene: .
CDR3 protein: CASSLRNRATDTQYF
CDR3 DNA: TGTGCCAGCAGTTTAAGGAACAGAGCCACAGATACGCAGTATTTT

clone size: medium-sized
J gene: TRBJ2-5
V gene: TRBV6-1
D gene: TRBD1
CDR3 protein: CASSERGTEQYF
CDR3 DNA: TGTGCCAGCAGTGAAAGGGGGACAGAGCAGTACTTC

clone size: few
J gene: TRBJ1-5
V gene: TRBV6-5
D gene: .
CDR3 protein: CASRGRNSNQPQHF
CDR3 DNA: TGTGCCAGCAGGGGACGGAATAGCAATCAGCCCCAGCATTTT

clone size: .
J gene: TRBJ2-3
V gene: TRBV27
D gene: .
CDR3 protein: CAAMRPPSDTQYF
CDR3 DNA: TGTGCCGCCATGAGGCCCCCTTCCGATACGCAGTATTTT

clone size: .
J gene: TRBJ2-1
V gene: TRBV7-3
D gene: .
CDR3 protein: CASSVKGGVGEQFF
CDR3 DNA: TGTGCCAGCAGCGTCAAGGGGGGCGTGGGCGAGCAGTTCTTC

clone size: .
J gene: TRBJ2-5
V gene: TRBV7-6
D gene: TRBD2
CDR3 protein: CASSLGAGVWETQYF
CDR3 DNA: TGTGCCAGCAGCTTAGGGGCGGGAGTGTGGGAGACCCAGTACTTC

clone size: once
J gene: TRBJ2-1
V gene: TRBV5-3
D gene: TRBD1
CDR3 protein: CASSLSDRGNEQFF
CDR3 DNA: TGTGCCAGCAGCTTGTCGGACAGGGGAAATGAGCAGTTCTTC

clone size: .
J gene: TRBJ2-7
V gene: TRBV7-2
D gene: TRBD2
CDR3 protein: CASSLGGGPYEQYF
CDR3 DNA: TGTGCCAGCAGCTTAGGGGGGGGACCTTACGAGCAGTACTTC

clone size: medium-sized
J gene: TRBJ2-1
V gene: TRBV12-3/TRBV12-4
D gene: .
CDR3 protein: CASSLGSQEANEQFF
CDR3 DNA: TGTGCCAGCAGTTTAGGCAGTCAAGAAGCTAATGAGCAGTTCTTC

clone size: medium-sized
J gene: TRBJ2-5
V gene: TRBV6-6
D gene: TRBD2
CDR3 protein: CASSYQAGGGRTQYF
CDR3 DNA: TGTGCCAGCAGTTACCAGGCCGGGGGAGGGAGGACCCAGTACTTC

clone size: few
J gene: TRBJ1-6
V gene: TRBV12-3/TRBV12-4
D gene: .
CDR3 protein: CASSLATAGNSPLHF
CDR3 DNA: TGTGCCAGCAGTTTAGCGACTGCGGGGAATTCACCCCTCCACTTT

clone size: .
J gene: TRBJ1-6
V gene: TRBV12-3/TRBV12-4
D gene: .
CDR3 protein: CASSPGEESPLHF
CDR3 DNA: TGTGCCAGCAGTCCTGGAGAGGAATCACCCCTCCACTTT

clone size: .
J gene: TRBJ2-2
V gene: TRBV6-6
D gene: TRBD2
CDR3 protein: CASSYSEGLAGGRFANTGELFF
CDR3 DNA: TGTGCCAGCAGTTACTCAGAGGGACTAGCGGGGGGGCGGTTCGCGAACACCGGGGAGCTGTTTTTT

clone size: medium-sized
J gene: TRBJ2-1
V gene: TRBV6-1
D gene: TRBD1
CDR3 protein: CATDRTGKETQFF
CDR3 DNA: TGTGCCACCGACCGGACAGGGAAAGAGACCCAGTTCTTC

clone size: medium-sized
J gene: TRBJ2-1
V gene: TRBV6-1
D gene: .
CDR3 protein: CASRYQLAGANEQFF
CDR3 DNA: TGTGCCAGCAGGTATCAACTAGCAGGGGCCAATGAGCAGTTCTTC

clone size: many
J gene: TRBJ2-3
V gene: TRBV12-3/TRBV12-4
D gene: TRBD2
CDR3 protein: CASSMRRLAGLYF
CDR3 DNA: TGTGCCAGCAGCATGAGGAGACTAGCGGGTCTGTATTTT

clone size: .
J gene: TRBJ2-5
V gene: TRBV6-5
D gene: TRBD2
CDR3 protein: CASRGNGAGGLQETQYF
CDR3 DNA: TGTGCCAGCAGGGGAAACGGGGCGGGGGGGCTCCAAGAGACCCAGTACTTC

clone size: few
J gene: TRBJ2-7
V gene: TRBV6-1
D gene: .
CDR3 protein: CASSYRGSSHEQYF
CDR3 DNA: TGTGCCAGCAGTTATAGGGGGTCCTCCCATGAGCAGTACTTC

clone size: .
J gene: TRBJ2-7
V gene: TRBV27
D gene: .
CDR3 protein: CASLTEQYF
CDR3 DNA: TGTGCCAGCCTGACGGAGCAGTACTTC

clone size: medium-sized
J gene: TRBJ2-7
V gene: TRBV7-2
D gene: TRBD2
CDR3 protein: CASSLSSGDHNEQYF
CDR3 DNA: TGTGCCAGCAGCTTATCTAGCGGAGACCACAATGAGCAGTACTTC

clone size: .
J gene: TRBJ2-1
V gene: TRBV6-1
D gene: .
CDR3 protein: CASSLQGDEQFF
CDR3 DNA: TGTGCCAGCAGTCTTCAAGGCGATGAGCAGTTCTTC

clone size: few
J gene: TRBJ2-5
V gene: TRBV7-2
D gene: .
CDR3 protein: CASSETRETQYF
CDR3 DNA: TGTGCCAGCAGCGAAACTCGGGAGACCCAGTACTTC

clone size: .
J gene: TRBJ2-7
V gene: TRBV6-1
D gene: TRBD2
CDR3 protein: CASSSTSGASYEQYF
CDR3 DNA: TGTGCCAGCAGCTCTACTAGCGGAGCCTCCTACGAGCAGTACTTC

clone size: .
J gene: TRBJ2-1
V gene: TRBV9
D gene: .
CDR3 protein: CASSVEPGRYNEQFF
CDR3 DNA: TGTGCCAGCAGCGTAGAGCCTGGCCGATACAATGAGCAGTTCTTC

clone size: .
J gene: TRBJ2-3
V gene: TRBV6-1
D gene: .
CDR3 protein: CASSRDPTGGYTDTQYF
CDR3 DNA: TGTGCCAGCAGTAGAGACCCCACGGGCGGATACACAGATACGCAGTATTTT

clone size: medium-sized
J gene: TRBJ2-1
V gene: TRBV12-3/TRBV12-4
D gene: TRBD2
CDR3 protein: CASSLVVSGGAYNEQFF
CDR3 DNA: TGTGCCAGCAGTTTAGTAGTTAGCGGGGGTGCGTACAATGAGCAGTTCTTC

clone size: medium-sized
J gene: TRBJ2-1
V gene: TRBV6-1
D gene: .
CDR3 protein: CASYTSLSYNEQFF
CDR3 DNA: TGTGCCAGCTACACTAGCCTGTCTTACAATGAGCAGTTCTTC

clone size: once
J gene: TRBJ2-1
V gene: TRBV27
D gene: .
CDR3 protein: CASGLRGARVQAGEVGQFF
CDR3 DNA: TGTGCCAGCGGGTTAAGGGGAGCAAGGGTGCAAGCAGGGGAGGTCGGGCAGTTCTTC

clone size: few
J gene: TRBJ1-6
V gene: TRBV12-3/TRBV12-4
D gene: .
CDR3 protein: CASRGTYNSPLHF
CDR3 DNA: TGTGCCAGCAGAGGCACCTATAATTCACCCCTCCACTTT

clone size: .
J gene: TRBJ2-1
V gene: TRBV27
D gene: .
CDR3 protein: CASSSGVSYNEQFF
CDR3 DNA: TGTGCCAGCAGTTCCGGGGTTTCCTACAATGAGCAGTTCTTC

clone size: .
J gene: TRBJ2-5
V gene: TRBV6-5
D gene: TRBD2
CDR3 protein: CASSWGFLREWRETQYF
CDR3 DNA: TGTGCCAGCAGTTGGGGTTTCCTGCGGGAGTGGCGGGAGACCCAGTACTTC

clone size: few
J gene: TRBJ2-7
V gene: TRBV11-1
D gene: .
CDR3 protein: CASSYINTNPNEQYF
CDR3 DNA: TGTGCCAGCAGCTACATCAACACAAATCCCAACGAGCAGTACTTC

clone size: .
J gene: TRBJ2-1
V gene: TRBV6-1
D gene: TRBD2
CDR3 protein: CASSERGLAGGLEQFF
CDR3 DNA: TGTGCCAGCAGTGAAAGAGGACTAGCGGGAGGGCTTGAGCAGTTCTTC

clone size: few
J gene: TRBJ2-1
V gene: TRBV11-3
D gene: TRBD2
CDR3 protein: CASSGSGGPYNEQFF
CDR3 DNA: TGTGCCAGCAGCGGTAGCGGGGGACCCTACAATGAGCAGTTCTTC

clone size: few
J gene: TRBJ2-1
V gene: TRBV7-6
D gene: TRBD1
CDR3 protein: CASSLEPGQGAFEQFF
CDR3 DNA: TGTGCCAGCAGCTTGGAACCGGGACAGGGGGCTTTTGAGCAGTTCTTC

clone size: few
J gene: TRBJ2-1
V gene: TRBV7-6
D gene: .
CDR3 protein: CASSLASGLDEQFF
CDR3 DNA: TGTGCCAGCAGCTTAGCGTCCGGGTTGGACGAGCAGTTCTTC

clone size: few
J gene: TRBJ2-1
V gene: TRBV27
D gene: .
CDR3 protein: CASSLDGPGSYNEQFF
CDR3 DNA: TGTGCCAGCAGTTTGGATGGGCCGGGCTCCTACAATGAGCAGTTCTTC

clone size: medium-sized
J gene: TRBJ2-7
V gene: TRBV7-6
D gene: .
CDR3 protein: CASSLGAGANEQYF
CDR3 DNA: TGTGCCAGCAGCTTGGGGGCAGGGGCAAACGAGCAGTACTTC

clone size: medium-sized
J gene: TRBJ2-6
V gene: TRBV12-3/TRBV12-4
D gene: TRBD1
CDR3 protein: CASTSTGAGANVLTF
CDR3 DNA: TGTGCCAGCACCTCGACAGGGGCTGGGGCCAACGTCCTGACTTTC

clone size: few
J gene: TRBJ2-1
V gene: TRBV27
D gene: .
CDR3 protein: CETGTYNEQFF
CDR3 DNA: TGTGAGACGGGGACCTACAATGAGCAGTTCTTC

clone size: few
J gene: TRBJ2-1
V gene: TRBV11-1
D gene: .
CDR3 protein: CASSQGVFEQFF
CDR3 DNA: TGTGCCAGCAGCCAAGGGGTTTTCGAGCAGTTCTTC

clone size: medium-sized
J gene: TRBJ2-5
V gene: TRBV6-1
D gene: TRBD2
CDR3 protein: CASSEREAETQYF
CDR3 DNA: TGTGCCAGCAGTGAACGGGAGGCCGAGACCCAGTACTTC

clone size: .
J gene: TRBJ2-5
V gene: TRBV6-1
D gene: TRBD2
CDR3 protein: CASSYGTSGRMGTQYF
CDR3 DNA: TGTGCCAGCAGTTACGGGACTAGCGGGAGAATGGGGACCCAGTACTTC

clone size: .
J gene: TRBJ2-1
V gene: TRBV12-3/TRBV12-4
D gene: TRBD1
CDR3 protein: CASSPRGTGLAKNIQFF
CDR3 DNA: TGTGCCAGCAGTCCCCGGGGGACAGGGTTAGCCAAAAACATTCAGTTCTTC

clone size: .
J gene: TRBJ2-1
V gene: TRBV7-2
D gene: TRBD2
CDR3 protein: CASSLRRDYEQFF
CDR3 DNA: TGTGCCAGCAGCTTGAGGCGGGACTACGAGCAGTTCTTC

clone size: .
J gene: TRBJ2-3
V gene: TRBV6-1
D gene: TRBD2
CDR3 protein: CASSYSGRSTDTQYF
CDR3 DNA: TGTGCCAGCAGCTACAGCGGGAGGAGCACAGATACGCAGTATTTT

clone size: .
J gene: TRBJ1-2
V gene: TRBV6-1
D gene: .
CDR3 protein: CVSSGGFQAGYTF
CDR3 DNA: TGTGTCAGCAGTGGGGGATTTCAAGCTGGCTACACCTTC

clone size: .
J gene: TRBJ2-1
V gene: TRBV12-3/TRBV12-4
D gene: TRBD2
CDR3 protein: CASRSPFGLASYNEQFF
CDR3 DNA: TGTGCCAGCAGATCCCCCTTCGGACTAGCGTCCTACAATGAGCAGTTCTTC

clone size: few
J gene: TRBJ2-5
V gene: TRBV11-3
D gene: TRBD2
CDR3 protein: CASSLGGLPSYNEQYF
CDR3 DNA: TGTGCCAGCAGCTTAGGGGGACTACCTTCATACAATGAGCAGTACTTC

clone size: .
J gene: TRBJ2-7
V gene: TRBV10-2
D gene: TRBD2
CDR3 protein: CASISGSMNEQYF
CDR3 DNA: TGCGCCAGCATCAGCGGGAGTATGAATGAGCAGTACTTC

clone size: .
J gene: TRBJ2-1
V gene: TRBV28
D gene: TRBD2
CDR3 protein: CASIRGGLAGKQWDNEQFF
CDR3 DNA: TGTGCCAGCATCCGCGGGGGACTAGCGGGGAAACAATGGGACAATGAGCAGTTCTTC

clone size: medium-sized
J gene: TRBJ2-1
V gene: TRBV6-1
D gene: .
CDR3 protein: CASSLVGNEQFF
CDR3 DNA: TGTGCCAGCAGTCTCGTGGGCAATGAGCAGTTCTTC

clone size: .
J gene: TRBJ2-4
V gene: TRBV6-8
D gene: .
CDR3 protein: CASSYSSVSLAKNIQYF
CDR3 DNA: TGTGCCAGCAGTTACTCGTCCGTTTCCCTAGCCAAAAACATTCAGTACTTC

clone size: once
J gene: TRBJ2-1
V gene: TRBV7-3
D gene: .
CDR3 protein: CASSPEVARAPNEQFF
CDR3 DNA: TGTGCCAGCAGCCCGGAGGTGGCTAGAGCTCCCAATGAGCAGTTCTTC